This T cell receptor beta chain was captured in a study of shared clonotypes between healthy human individuals. Here immunoSEQ multiplex PCR was the method, and the copy in TCRdb shows in-frame clones only, minus some. Of roughly 2 million clones in the sample, nearly 97% are singletons; the top ten hold less than 0.15%. This receptor was obtained from a man between 18 and 29 years old in good health. Source material: naive CD4+ T cells sorted from blood. The subset: CD45RA+ positively selected.

The CDR3 DNA is TGCGCCAGCAGCTTGGCCCTTTCCTCTTCCACAGATACGCAGTATTTT. The encoded protein is CASSLALSSSTDTQYF. V gene TRBV5-1 combines with J gene TRBJ2-3; D gene uncertain. V lost 0 bases to trimming and J lost 2 bases, with 13 bases between them. CDR1 SGHRS and CDR2 YFSETQ come from the germline V gene. The CDR3 covers 16 residues.